A selection of T cell receptor beta chains follows, all from one sample in a study of blood T cell repertoires in COVID-19. Generated by immunoSEQ multiplex PCR, the TCRdb table keeps only in-frame clones and is missing some. The sample lists approximately 210,000 clones; 82% were seen once. Specimen: PBMCs or T cells enriched from blood (not recorded which). The receptor set was obtained from a woman aged 60-70 years who had recovered from COVID-19. CDR3s include the opening cysteine and the closing phenylalanine or tryptophan. D genes are given only for firm matches. Only some rows state a clone size, as once, few, many or a class for expanded clones.

v_call: TRBV4-2; clone_size: -; d_call: -; j_call: TRBJ2-3; cdr3_nt: TGTGCCAGCCCCCCGGTTAGCACAGATACGCAGTATTTT; cdr3_aa: CASPPVSTDTQYF
v_call: TRBV12-3/TRBV12-4; clone_size: few; d_call: -; j_call: TRBJ2-3; cdr3_nt: TGTGCCAGCAGTTCGAGCACAGATACGCAGTATTTT; cdr3_aa: CASSSSTDTQYF
v_call: TRBV15; clone_size: -; d_call: -; j_call: TRBJ2-7; cdr3_nt: TGTGCCACCAGCAGAGATCGGATGGGCCAACCCTACGAGCAGTACTTC; cdr3_aa: CATSRDRMGQPYEQYF
v_call: TRBV6-1; clone_size: -; d_call: -; j_call: TRBJ2-2; cdr3_nt: TGTGCCAGCAGTGAATATCCGGGGGGCCGGAACACCGGGGAGCTGTTTTTT; cdr3_aa: CASSEYPGGRNTGELFF
v_call: TRBV15; clone_size: -; d_call: -; j_call: TRBJ1-3; cdr3_nt: TGTGCCACCAGCAGGAAGCAGGGGCCTTCTGGAAACACCATATATTTT; cdr3_aa: CATSRKQGPSGNTIYF
v_call: TRBV5-4; clone_size: -; d_call: TRBD2; j_call: TRBJ2-7; cdr3_nt: TGTGCCAGCAGCGGGGGTAGCGGGAGCGATTACGAGCAGTACTTC; cdr3_aa: CASSGGSGSDYEQYF
v_call: TRBV18; clone_size: -; d_call: TRBD1; j_call: TRBJ1-1; cdr3_nt: TGTGCCAGCTCACCTCGGGACAGGGGGCCTGAAGCTTTCTTT; cdr3_aa: CASSPRDRGPEAFF
v_call: TRBV18; clone_size: once; d_call: -; j_call: TRBJ2-1; cdr3_nt: TGTGCCAGCTCACCTCCCTCGGTGGTGAGTGAGCAGTTCTTC; cdr3_aa: CASSPPSVVSEQFF
v_call: TRBV19; clone_size: -; d_call: -; j_call: TRBJ1-1; cdr3_nt: TGTGCCAGTAGTACAAGGTGGGGAGGTACTGAAGCTTTCTTT; cdr3_aa: CASSTRWGGTEAFF
v_call: TRBV7-2; clone_size: -; d_call: TRBD1; j_call: TRBJ2-7; cdr3_nt: TGTGCCAGCAGCTTAGCGATCGGGACAGCATACGAGCAGTACTTC; cdr3_aa: CASSLAIGTAYEQYF
v_call: TRBV18; clone_size: -; d_call: -; j_call: TRBJ1-4; cdr3_nt: TGTGCCAGCTCCCCGAATACGCAGGGGTATAATGAAAAACTGTTTTTT; cdr3_aa: CASSPNTQGYNEKLFF
v_call: TRBV10-3; clone_size: -; d_call: -; j_call: TRBJ2-3; cdr3_nt: TGTGCCATCAGTGATATAGCGCGGGTTAGCACAGATACGCAGTATTTT; cdr3_aa: CAISDIARVSTDTQYF
v_call: TRBV15; clone_size: once; d_call: -; j_call: TRBJ1-1; cdr3_nt: TGTGCCACCAGCAGAGATCACGCCCTAGAGGTGAACACTGAAGCTTTCTTT; cdr3_aa: CATSRDHALEVNTEAFF
v_call: TRBV15; clone_size: -; d_call: TRBD1; j_call: TRBJ1-3; cdr3_nt: TGTGCCACCAGCAGGGAGGGACAGGGGGCAGGAAACACCATATATTTT; cdr3_aa: CATSREGQGAGNTIYF
v_call: TRBV18; clone_size: -; d_call: TRBD2; j_call: TRBJ2-7; cdr3_nt: TGTGCCAGCTCACCAAACGGACTAGCGGGGAAGGGGGAGCAGTACTTC; cdr3_aa: CASSPNGLAGKGEQYF
v_call: TRBV6-2/TRBV6-3; clone_size: -; d_call: TRBD1; j_call: TRBJ2-5; cdr3_nt: TGTGCCAGCAGTAACCTCAGGGGGCCTCAAGAGACCCAGTACTTC; cdr3_aa: CASSNLRGPQETQYF
v_call: TRBV7-9; clone_size: once; d_call: -; j_call: TRBJ1-4; cdr3_nt: TGTGCCAGCAGCTTATCACAGGCAACTAATGAAAAACTGTTTTTT; cdr3_aa: CASSLSQATNEKLFF
v_call: TRBV29-1; clone_size: -; d_call: TRBD2; j_call: TRBJ2-7; cdr3_nt: TGCAGCGTCCCTGGCCCTAGCGGGCACCAAGCCTACGAGCAGTACTTC; cdr3_aa: CSVPGPSGHQAYEQYF
v_call: TRBV11-2; clone_size: -; d_call: TRBD1; j_call: TRBJ1-1; cdr3_nt: TGTGCCAGCAGCCAGGGGGATGCTGAAGCTTTCTTT; cdr3_aa: CASSQGDAEAFF
v_call: TRBV2; clone_size: once; d_call: -; j_call: TRBJ2-2; cdr3_nt: TGTGCCAGCAGTGAACACCGGACCGGGGAGCTGTTTTTT; cdr3_aa: CASSEHRTGELFF
v_call: TRBV7-2; clone_size: once; d_call: -; j_call: TRBJ2-2; cdr3_nt: TGTGCCAGCAGCAACAGGGTTTCGAACACCGGGGAGCTGTTTTTT; cdr3_aa: CASSNRVSNTGELFF
v_call: TRBV4-3; clone_size: few; d_call: TRBD1; j_call: TRBJ1-1; cdr3_nt: TGCGCCAGCAGCCAACGGACAGGGGGAGGCACTGAAGCTTTCTTT; cdr3_aa: CASSQRTGGGTEAFF
v_call: TRBV6-5; clone_size: -; d_call: TRBD1; j_call: TRBJ2-3; cdr3_nt: TGTGCCAGCAGGGGGACAGGGGGAAGGACAGATACGCAGTATTTT; cdr3_aa: CASRGTGGRTDTQYF
v_call: TRBV9; clone_size: few; d_call: TRBD2; j_call: TRBJ2-1; cdr3_nt: TGTGCCAGCAGCGTAGTTGCTAGCGGGTCGGATGAGCAGTTCTTC; cdr3_aa: CASSVVASGSDEQFF
v_call: TRBV6-5; clone_size: -; d_call: TRBD1; j_call: TRBJ2-2; cdr3_nt: TGTGCCAGCAACGGAGGACAGGGCTACGGGGAGCTGTTTTTT; cdr3_aa: CASNGGQGYGELFF
v_call: TRBV4-1; clone_size: -; d_call: TRBD2; j_call: TRBJ2-5; cdr3_nt: TGCGCCAGGATACTAGCGGGAGTAGAGACCCAGTACTTC; cdr3_aa: CARILAGVETQYF
v_call: TRBV9; clone_size: -; d_call: -; j_call: TRBJ1-1; cdr3_nt: TGTGCCAGCAGCGTAGTCGAGGGGGCTGAAGCTTTCTTT; cdr3_aa: CASSVVEGAEAFF
v_call: TRBV7-2; clone_size: -; d_call: TRBD1; j_call: TRBJ2-3; cdr3_nt: TGTGCCAGCAGCTTAGGGCAGGGGGAAAATACGCAGTATTTT; cdr3_aa: CASSLGQGENTQYF
v_call: TRBV7-9; clone_size: -; d_call: TRBD1; j_call: TRBJ1-5; cdr3_nt: TGTGCCAGCAGCTCCGGACGGACAGGGCCGAATCAGCCCCAGCATTTT; cdr3_aa: CASSSGRTGPNQPQHF
v_call: TRBV27; clone_size: -; d_call: -; j_call: TRBJ1-1; cdr3_nt: TGTGCCAGCAGTAGGGGACTGCCGAGCACTGAAGCTTTCTTT; cdr3_aa: CASSRGLPSTEAFF
v_call: TRBV28; clone_size: -; d_call: -; j_call: TRBJ1-5; cdr3_nt: TGTGCCAGCACCGGGACAAAGCAGCCCCAGCATTTT; cdr3_aa: CASTGTKQPQHF
v_call: TRBV2; clone_size: -; d_call: -; j_call: TRBJ1-2; cdr3_nt: TGTGCCAGCAGCAACCAGGGTGGCTACACCTTC; cdr3_aa: CASSNQGGYTF
v_call: TRBV6-5; clone_size: -; d_call: -; j_call: TRBJ1-5; cdr3_nt: TGTGCCAGCAGGAATTTAGGAGTCGGGCAGCCCCAGCATTTT; cdr3_aa: CASRNLGVGQPQHF
v_call: TRBV12-5; clone_size: -; d_call: -; j_call: TRBJ1-1; cdr3_nt: TGTGCTAGTGGTCAGGGGTCCACTGAAGCTTTCTTT; cdr3_aa: CASGQGSTEAFF
v_call: TRBV12-3/TRBV12-4; clone_size: -; d_call: TRBD1; j_call: TRBJ1-2; cdr3_nt: TGTGCCAGCAGTTTGACAGGGGGAATTAGCTTC; cdr3_aa: CASSLTGGISF
v_call: TRBV19; clone_size: -; d_call: TRBD1; j_call: TRBJ1-2; cdr3_nt: TGTGCCAGTAGGACAGGGGTTTATGGCTACACCTTC; cdr3_aa: CASRTGVYGYTF
v_call: TRBV5-1; clone_size: -; d_call: TRBD1; j_call: TRBJ2-7; cdr3_nt: TGCGCCAGCAGACGGGACAGTGTGTCCTACGAGCAGTACTTC; cdr3_aa: CASRRDSVSYEQYF
v_call: TRBV7-2; clone_size: -; d_call: TRBD2; j_call: TRBJ2-2; cdr3_nt: TGTGCCAGCAGCTTAGACCAGCGGGGGACCGGGGAGCTGTTTTTT; cdr3_aa: CASSLDQRGTGELFF
v_call: TRBV5-6; clone_size: once; d_call: -; j_call: TRBJ2-2; cdr3_nt: TGTGCCAGCATTACCCTAGGGGGCACCGGGGAGCTGTTTTTT; cdr3_aa: CASITLGGTGELFF
v_call: TRBV9; clone_size: once; d_call: -; j_call: TRBJ1-4; cdr3_nt: TGTGCCAGCAGCGTAGGTCAGGAAGTTGAAAAACTGTTTTTT; cdr3_aa: CASSVGQEVEKLFF
v_call: TRBV7-9; clone_size: -; d_call: -; j_call: TRBJ2-7; cdr3_nt: TGTGCCAGCAGCTTAGTTGCCGGGACTGAGAACTCCTACGAGCAGTACTTC; cdr3_aa: CASSLVAGTENSYEQYF
v_call: TRBV15; clone_size: -; d_call: TRBD2; j_call: TRBJ2-1; cdr3_nt: TGTGCCACCCGCCATTCGGGACTAGCGGGAGCGGGCAATGAGCAGTTCTTC; cdr3_aa: CATRHSGLAGAGNEQFF
v_call: TRBV5-1; clone_size: -; d_call: -; j_call: TRBJ2-5; cdr3_nt: TGCGCCAGCAGCTTGGGCCAAGCGGAAGAGACCCAGTACTTC; cdr3_aa: CASSLGQAEETQYF
v_call: TRBV5-5; clone_size: once; d_call: TRBD2; j_call: TRBJ2-6; cdr3_nt: TGTGCCAGCAGCTTGGGTTCGGTACTAGCGGGATCCGGGGCCAACGTCCTGACTTTC; cdr3_aa: CASSLGSVLAGSGANVLTF
v_call: TRBV6-5; clone_size: -; d_call: TRBD2; j_call: TRBJ2-1; cdr3_nt: TGTGCCAGCAGCCACACTAGCGGCCCGTGGGAGCAGTTCTTC; cdr3_aa: CASSHTSGPWEQFF
v_call: TRBV15; clone_size: -; d_call: -; j_call: TRBJ2-7; cdr3_nt: TGTGCCACCAGCAGAGATCCAGGGTTCGGGGAGCAGTACTTC; cdr3_aa: CATSRDPGFGEQYF
v_call: TRBV27; clone_size: many; d_call: TRBD1; j_call: TRBJ1-1; cdr3_nt: TGTGCCAGCAGTTTAAGGCCAGGGGGTGTCACTGAAGCTTTCTTT; cdr3_aa: CASSLRPGGVTEAFF
v_call: TRBV24-1; clone_size: -; d_call: -; j_call: TRBJ1-5; cdr3_nt: TGTGCCACCAGTTCCGGGGGTGGGAATCAGCCCCAGCATTTT; cdr3_aa: CATSSGGGNQPQHF